The clone carrying this T cell receptor (beta chain) was observed a handful of times. What it binds is unknown. Germline CDR1 reads SGHAT; CDR2 reads FQNNGV. V trimming: 2 bases; J trimming: 5 bases; junction bases outside the gene matches: 6. The CDR3 runs to 15 residues. TCRdb ran MiXCR on the multiplex PCR reads and lists one entry per CDR3 protein. The sample has around 19,000 distinct CDR3 sequences; less than 40% are singletons. This sample was included in a study of breast tumors, draining lymph nodes, adjacent tissues. Study-wide findings and caveats: The data were judged consistent with most tumor T cells coming from lymph node and expanding in tumor. Tumor TCR diversity was below lymph nodes but above nontumor tissue. That most tumor T cells come from lymph nodes remained unproven.

The chain links TRBV11-2 to TRBJ2-3; TRBD2 aligns across 8 bases. The sample consisted of breast tumor tissue. The clonotype originates from a female donor with breast cancer. Some clones in this sample may be carry-over from other donors' samples. The DNA of the CDR3 is TGTGCCAGCAGCTTAATGGCGGGAGGTCTAGATACGCAGTATTTT. Translated: CASSLMAGGLDTQYF.